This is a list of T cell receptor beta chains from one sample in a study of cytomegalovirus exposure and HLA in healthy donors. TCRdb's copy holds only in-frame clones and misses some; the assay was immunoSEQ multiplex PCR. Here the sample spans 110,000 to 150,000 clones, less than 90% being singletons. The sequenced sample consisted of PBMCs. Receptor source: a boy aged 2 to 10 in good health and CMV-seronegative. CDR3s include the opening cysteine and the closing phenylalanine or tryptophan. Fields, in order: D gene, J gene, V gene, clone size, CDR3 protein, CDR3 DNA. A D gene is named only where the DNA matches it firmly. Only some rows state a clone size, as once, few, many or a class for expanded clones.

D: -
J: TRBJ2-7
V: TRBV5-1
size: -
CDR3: CASSLSGYEQYF
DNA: TGCGCCAGCAGCTTGTCAGGCTACGAGCAGTACTTC

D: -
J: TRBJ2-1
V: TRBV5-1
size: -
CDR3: CASSLVGGSDEQFF
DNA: TGCGCCAGCAGCTTGGTGGGGGGTAGCGATGAGCAGTTCTTC

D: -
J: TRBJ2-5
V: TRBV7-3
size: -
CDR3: CASSDTLRKPLETQYF
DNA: TGTGCCAGCAGTGACACACTTCGAAAGCCACTGGAGACCCAGTACTTC

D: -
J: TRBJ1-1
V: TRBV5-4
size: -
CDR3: CASSPVGGTAAFF
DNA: TGTGCCAGCAGTCCCGTGGGGGGGACTGCAGCTTTCTTT

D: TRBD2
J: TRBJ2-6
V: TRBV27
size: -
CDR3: CASRAGKQAGGPAGANVLTF
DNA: TGTGCCAGCAGGGCGGGGAAACAAGCGGGGGGGCCGGCTGGGGCCAACGTCCTGACTTTC

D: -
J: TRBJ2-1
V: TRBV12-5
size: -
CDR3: CASGLLANEQFF
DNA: TGTGCTAGTGGTCTGCTAGCGAATGAGCAGTTCTTC

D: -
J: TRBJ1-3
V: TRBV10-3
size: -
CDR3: CAVTGGAGNTIYF
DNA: TGTGCCGTCACGGGTGGGGCGGGAAACACCATATATTTT

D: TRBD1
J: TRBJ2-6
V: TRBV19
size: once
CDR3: CASSRQGAGANVLTF
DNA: TGTGCCAGTAGCCGCCAGGGGGCTGGGGCCAACGTCCTGACTTTC

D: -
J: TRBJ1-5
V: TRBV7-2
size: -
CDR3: CASSSGGKLPQHF
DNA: TGTGCCAGCAGCTCAGGAGGGAAACTACCCCAGCATTTT

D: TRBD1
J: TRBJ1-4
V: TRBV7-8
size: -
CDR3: CASGTGTGSEKLFF
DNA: TGTGCCAGCGGCACCGGGACAGGGTCTGAAAAACTGTTTTTT

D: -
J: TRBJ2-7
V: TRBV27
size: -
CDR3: CASSLAGMGVSEQYF
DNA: TGTGCCAGCAGTTTAGCGGGGATGGGAGTGAGCGAGCAGTACTTC

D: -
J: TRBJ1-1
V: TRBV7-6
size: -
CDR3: CASSPGGGVVGTEAFF
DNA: TGTGCCAGCAGCCCCGGCGGGGGGGTGGTGGGGACTGAAGCTTTCTTT

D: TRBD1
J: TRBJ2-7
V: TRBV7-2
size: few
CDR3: CASSLGPPTGGIHEQYF
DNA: TGTGCCAGCAGCTTAGGCCCCCCGACAGGGGGCATCCACGAGCAGTACTTC

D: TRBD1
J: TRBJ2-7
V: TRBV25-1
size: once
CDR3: CASSHVSRDSNYEQYF
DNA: TGTGCCAGCAGTCACGTTTCCCGGGACAGCAACTACGAGCAGTACTTC

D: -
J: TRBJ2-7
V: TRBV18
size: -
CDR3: CASSPTGSYEQYF
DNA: TGTGCCAGCTCACCAACAGGGAGCTACGAGCAGTACTTC

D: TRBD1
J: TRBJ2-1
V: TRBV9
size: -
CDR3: CASSVTGTATNEQFF
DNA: TGTGCCAGCAGCGTAACCGGGACAGCCACGAATGAGCAGTTCTTC

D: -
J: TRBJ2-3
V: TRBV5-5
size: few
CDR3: CASSPALWRDTQYF
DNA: TGTGCCAGCAGCCCGGCGCTTTGGAGGGATACGCAGTATTTT

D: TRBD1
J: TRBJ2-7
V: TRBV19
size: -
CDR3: CASSRDSASYEQYF
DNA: TGTGCCAGTAGCAGGGACAGCGCTTCCTACGAGCAGTACTTC

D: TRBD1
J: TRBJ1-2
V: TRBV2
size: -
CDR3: CASSETRGDGYTF
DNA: TGTGCCAGCAGCGAGACCAGGGGGGATGGCTACACCTTC

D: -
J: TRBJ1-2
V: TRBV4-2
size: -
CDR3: CASSRPGSYYTF
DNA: TGTGCCAGCAGCCGACCCGGGAGCTACTACACCTTC

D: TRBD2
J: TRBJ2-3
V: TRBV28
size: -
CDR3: CASRGFGTSGTRSYSTDTQYF
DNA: TGTGCCAGCAGAGGGTTCGGGACTAGCGGGACCCGATCGTATAGCACAGATACGCAGTATTTT

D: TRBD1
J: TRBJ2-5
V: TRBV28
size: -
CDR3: CASSLQGGFETQYF
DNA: TGTGCCAGCAGCCTACAGGGGGGTTTTGAGACCCAGTACTTC

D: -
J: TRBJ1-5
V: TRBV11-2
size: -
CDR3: CASSPVNINQPQHF
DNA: TGTGCCAGCAGCCCGGTAAATATCAATCAGCCCCAGCATTTT

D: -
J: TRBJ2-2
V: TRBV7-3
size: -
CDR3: CASGGSGGELFF
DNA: TGTGCCAGCGGGGGGAGTGGCGGGGAGCTGTTTTTT

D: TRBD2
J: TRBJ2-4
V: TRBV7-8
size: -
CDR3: CASSLVVAGITLAKNIQYF
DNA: TGTGCCAGCAGCTTAGTAGTAGCGGGGATTACTCTAGCCAAAAACATTCAGTACTTC

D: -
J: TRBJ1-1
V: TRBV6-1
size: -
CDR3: CASSELGTRASAFF
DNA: TGTGCCAGCAGTGAATTGGGTACGCGGGCGTCAGCTTTCTTT

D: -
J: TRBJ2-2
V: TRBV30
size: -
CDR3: CAWSVEFGGGKAGELFF
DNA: TGTGCCTGGAGTGTCGAGTTCGGAGGGGGCAAGGCCGGGGAGCTGTTTTTT

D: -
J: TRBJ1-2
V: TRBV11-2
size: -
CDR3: CASSAGPALGYGYTF
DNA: TGTGCCAGCAGCGCGGGACCTGCACTTGGGTATGGCTACACCTTC

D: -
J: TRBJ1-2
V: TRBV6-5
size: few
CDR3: CASSDVAEAQGYTF
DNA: TGTGCCAGCAGTGACGTCGCCGAGGCTCAAGGCTACACCTTC

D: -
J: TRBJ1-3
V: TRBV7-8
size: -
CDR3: CASTEYGNTIYF
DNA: TGTGCCAGCACAGAATACGGAAACACCATATATTTT

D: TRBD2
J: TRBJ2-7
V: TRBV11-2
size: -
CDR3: CASSPTGGPYEQYF
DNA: TGTGCCAGCAGCCCCACGGGGGGGCCCTACGAGCAGTACTTC

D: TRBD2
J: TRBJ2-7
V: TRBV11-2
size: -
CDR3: CASSLAGGGETYEQYF
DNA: TGTGCCAGCAGCTTAGCGGGGGGAGGTGAAACCTACGAGCAGTACTTC

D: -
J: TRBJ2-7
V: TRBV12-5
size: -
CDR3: CASGLPSGLGRIEQYF
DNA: TGTGCTAGTGGTTTGCCCTCGGGACTCGGGCGGATCGAGCAGTACTTC

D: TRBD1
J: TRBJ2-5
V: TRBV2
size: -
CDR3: CASSLDRDGTQYF
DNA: TGTGCCAGCAGCCTTGACAGGGATGGGACCCAGTACTTC

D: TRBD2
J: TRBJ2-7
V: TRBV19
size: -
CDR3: CASSKSSGGTSYEQYF
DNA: TGTGCCAGTAGTAAGTCTTCGGGGGGAACTTCCTACGAGCAGTACTTC

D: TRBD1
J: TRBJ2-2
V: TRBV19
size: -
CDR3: CASSLPGQLNTGELFF
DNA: TGTGCCAGTAGCCTGCCGGGACAGCTGAACACCGGGGAGCTGTTTTTT

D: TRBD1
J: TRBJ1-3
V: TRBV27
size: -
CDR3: CASSSLDRGNTIYF
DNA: TGTGCCAGCAGTTCCTTGGACAGGGGAAACACCATATATTTT

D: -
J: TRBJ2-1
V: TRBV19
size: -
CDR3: CASSIGTRNEQFF
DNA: TGTGCCAGTAGTATCGGGACTCGGAATGAGCAGTTCTTC

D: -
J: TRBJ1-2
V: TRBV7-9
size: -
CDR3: CASSLAAPPPINYGYTF
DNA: TGTGCCAGCAGCTTAGCGGCACCGCCCCCGATTAACTATGGCTACACCTTC

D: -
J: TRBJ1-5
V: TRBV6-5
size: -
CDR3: CASSRAGFNQPQHF
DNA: TGTGCCAGCAGTCGGGCGGGATTTAATCAGCCCCAGCATTTT

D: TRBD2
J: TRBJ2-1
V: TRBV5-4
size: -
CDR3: CASSEGTSGGAREQFF
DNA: TGTGCCAGCAGCGAGGGGACTAGCGGGGGGGCAAGGGAGCAGTTCTTC

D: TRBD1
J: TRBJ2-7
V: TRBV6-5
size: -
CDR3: CASSPDRAEQYF
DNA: TGTGCCAGCAGTCCTGACAGGGCCGAGCAGTACTTC

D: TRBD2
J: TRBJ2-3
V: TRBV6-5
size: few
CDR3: CASSERGGRDTQYF
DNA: TGTGCCAGCAGTGAACGGGGGGGGAGAGATACGCAGTATTTT